Presented here are 20 T cell receptor beta chains from one specimen sequenced in a study of cytomegalovirus exposure and HLA in healthy donors (dated by TCRdb to the late 2010s). The library was prepared using the immunoSEQ multiplex PCR assay. A mixture of 60 forward primers for TCR Vbeta segments and 13 reverse primers for TCR Jbeta segments was used in the multiplex PCR. The table was pulled from immuneACCESS by TCRdb, which kept in-frame rearrangements only. Such tables lose some clones; where checked, under half of the loss comes from unresolved V genes, and the rest has no known cause. Present in this sample are 150,000 to 200,000 clones, about 79% of which were seen just once. Together, the top ten hold over 12% of the sample. The source material was PBMCs. The receptor source for this set is a man aged 45-65 years in good health and CMV-seropositive.

The rearrangement uses TRBV2 and TRBJ1-6; TRBD1 matches 9 bases. CDR1 SNHLY and CDR2 FYNNEI come from the germline V gene. The trim removed 5 bases at V and 9 bases at J, leaving 5 bases unmatched. The CDR3 loop spans 14 amino acids. The CDR3 DNA reads as TGTGCCAGCAGTAAGGGACAGGGAAGTTCACCCCTCCACTTT. Its protein is CASSKGQGSSPLHF.

This clone is a singleton in its sample. The rearrangement joins TRBV19 to TRBJ1-1; 10 bases agree with TRBD1. The CDR3 has 15 amino acids. Germline-derived CDR1 and CDR2 are LNHDA and SQIVND (reference sequence). V lost 4 bases and J lost 4; bases outside the gene matches: 6. CDR3 region: CASSTWTGGFTEAFF. The CDR3 DNA is TGTGCCAGTAGTACTTGGACAGGGGGTTTCACTGAAGCTTTCTTT.

This clone was counted between two and nine times. This sequence joins TRBV6-5 and TRBJ2-2, with a weak D call TRBD1 (5 bases). The CDR3 covers 15 residues. The germline V and J ends were trimmed by 4 bases and 0 bases, with 9 bases remaining between them. Germline V gene sequence: CDR1 MNHEY, CDR2 SVGAGI. The CDR3 region is CASSSGAANTGELFF. The CDR3 DNA sequence: TGTGCCAGCAGTTCTGGGGCCGCGAACACCGGGGAGCTGTTTTTT.

The chain recombines TRBV5-1 with TRBJ1-2; 8 positions match TRBD1. This CDR3 has 14 residues. J gave up 4 bases and V 4 bases, and 6 bases lay outside the gene matches. CDR1 and CDR2 from the germline V gene are SGHRS and YFSETQ. For the CDR3, the DNA is TGCGCCAGCAGCCTGGACAGGGCTTCCTATGGCTACACCTTC. Residues: CASSLDRASYGYTF.

The rearrangement links TRBV6-1 to TRBJ1-1, with no clear D. The germline V and J ends were trimmed by 4 bases and 0 bases, with 21 bases remaining between them. The CDR3 extends over 18 amino acids. Germline CDR1 is MNHNS and CDR2 is SASEGT. Written as DNA, the CDR3 is TGTGCCAGCAGTGTCCGCCCCGGGTGGGAGGGTATGAACACTGAAGCTTTCTTT. It encodes CASSVRPGWEGMNTEAFF.

V usage is TRBV5-4 and J usage is TRBJ1-6, with D unclear. The length of the CDR3 is 16 residues. Germline V gene lookup returns CDR1 SGHNT and CDR2 YYREEE (reference sequence). Deletions cut 4 bases from V and 5 bases from J, with 16 bases between. The CDR3 bases are TGTGCCAGCAGCCCGGCACGGGGAAAGAATAATTCACCCCTCCACTTT. It specifies CASSPARGKNNSPLHF.

The rearrangement joins TRBV5-6 to TRBJ1-1; a weak D match, TRBD1 (6 bases). Looked up from germline, CDR1 is SGHDT and CDR2 is YYEEEE. Between the trimmed V and J ends, which lost 4 bases and 1 base, there was a span of 11 bases. This CDR3 has 14 residues. CDR3: CASSPGEGNTEAFF. As DNA, the CDR3 is TGTGCCAGCAGCCCAGGGGAGGGGAACACTGAAGCTTTCTTT.

This clone occurred once. The chain couples TRBV5-1 to TRBJ2-5, with 7 positions matching TRBD2. V shed 2 bases and J 1 base; nucleotides not matched to a gene: 2. This CDR3 contains 14 residues. CDR1 SGHRS and CDR2 YFSETQ come from the germline V gene. This chain's CDR3 is CASSFGGTQETQYF. The CDR3 nucleotides read TGCGCCAGCAGCTTCGGGGGGACCCAAGAGACCCAGTACTTC.

This sequence joins TRBV29-1 and TRBJ1-1; D uncertain. In germline, CDR1 is SQVTM, CDR2 ANQGSEA. Trimming pared 3 bases from V and 9 bases from J, leaving 8 bases between. The CDR3 is 10 amino acids. CDR3 nucleotides: TGCAGCGTTGATAACACAAAAGCTTTCTTT. Encoded protein: CSVDNTKAFF.

The chain couples TRBV27 to TRBJ2-1, with D maybe TRBD2 (6 bases). This CDR3 is 10 amino acids long. Per germline, CDR1 MNHEY and CDR2 SMNVEV (reference sequence). V lost 10 bases and J lost 13, with 14 bases in between. CDR3 residues: CATWGDIQFF. The DNA of the CDR3 is TGTGCCACCTGGGGGGATATCCAGTTCTTC.

This chain uses TRBV5-4 with TRBJ2-5; the match to TRBD2 covers 13 bases. The J call may be wrong; the DNA end is better matched by TRBJ2-7. CDR1 and CDR2 (germline): SGHNT, YYREEE (reference sequence). This CDR3 spans 15 amino acids. In DNA, the CDR3 is TGTGCCAGCAGCCGACTAGCGGGGGGAGCCTACGAGCAGTACTTC. Translating it yields CASSRLAGGAYEQYF.

The V gene is TRBV18, the J gene TRBJ1-5, with 7 bases aligning to TRBD1. CDR1 is KGHSH, CDR2 LQKENI, per germline. The CDR3 runs to 16 residues. The ends lost 2 bases at V and 4 bases at J; junction bases unmatched: 8. CDR3 sequence: CASSPASGQRNQPQHF. The CDR3, as DNA: TGTGCCAGCTCACCAGCATCGGGACAGCGAAATCAGCCCCAGCATTTT.

The chain's CDR3 is CASSSDRIMVNEQFF. The DNA of the CDR3 is TGTGCCAGCAGCTCCGACAGGATTATGGTAAATGAGCAGTTCTTC. The V call is TRBV7-8, the J call TRBJ2-1; the D gene is possibly TRBD1 (6 bases). CDR3 length: 15 amino acids. Germline CDR1 is SGHVS and CDR2 is FQNEAQ. V lost 4 bases, J lost 7 bases, and 17 bases lay in between.

This clone was counted a few times. The V and J genes are TRBV5-1 and TRBJ2-1, with a weak D call TRBD1 (6 bases). V was clipped by 0 bases and J by 12 bases, with 19 bases between them. The CDR3 is 15 residues long. Germline CDR1 reads SGHRS; CDR2 reads YFSETQ. Here the CDR3 reads CASSLGRDTVCPQFF. CDR3 sequence (DNA): TGCGCCAGCAGCTTGGGCCGGGACACCGTTTGCCCGCAGTTCTTC.

This sequence joins TRBV2 and TRBJ1-1, with D tentatively TRBD1 (5 bases). CDR1 and CDR2 (germline): SNHLY, FYNNEI. CDR3 length: 14 amino acids. With 0 bases removed from V and 4 bases from J, the gap between germline ends came to 9 bases. This chain's CDR3 is CASSEADKLTEAFF. In DNA, the CDR3 is TGTGCCAGCAGTGAAGCGGACAAACTCACTGAAGCTTTCTTT.

The V gene is TRBV11-1, the J gene TRBJ2-2; TRBD2 matches at 9 bases. Germline trimming cut 6 bases from V and 5 bases from J; bases unmatched to any gene: 16. Germline values: CDR1 SGHAT, CDR2 FQDESV (reference sequence). The CDR3 is 18 residues long. The CDR3: CASSVRRVSGGGTGELFF. CDR3 nucleotides: TGTGCCAGCAGTGTCCGAAGAGTTAGCGGGGGCGGAACCGGGGAGCTGTTTTTT.

V gene TRBV15 combines with J gene TRBJ1-2, with D unclear. The CDR3 spans 17 residues. Trimming took off 0 bases at V and 8 bases at J, with 22 bases between the two ends. CDR1 is LNHNV and CDR2 is YYDKDF in the germline V gene (reference sequence). DNA for the CDR3: TGTGCCACCAGCAGAGATACGGTATCGGTTCCGGGAAGGGGCTACACCTTC. The encoded protein is CATSRDTVSVPGRGYTF. Together with reference TRBV15 and TRBJ1-2, the CDR3 gives the full variable domain: DAMVIQNPRYQVTQFGKPVTLSCSQTLNHNVMYWYQQKSSQAPKLLFHYYDKDFNNEADTPDNFQSRRPNTSFCFLDIRSPGLGDTAMYLCATSRDTVSVPGRGYTFGSGTRLTVV.

The chain employs TRBV11-1 and TRBJ2-1; 8 bases map to TRBD1. Germline CDR1 reads SGHAT; CDR2 reads FQDESV (reference sequence). V gave up 6 bases and J gave up 1 base; unmatched junction bases: 5. The CDR3 loop spans 15 amino acids. CDR3 DNA: TGTGCCAGCAGTCCTACAGGGGGATCCTACAATGAGCAGTTCTTC. Translating it yields CASSPTGGSYNEQFF.

The chain employs TRBV2 and TRBJ2-2; 12 bases match TRBD2. The CDR3 covers 17 residues. Germline V gives CDR1 SNHLY, CDR2 FYNNEI. V was pared by 6 bases and J by 0 bases, with 5 bases of the junction left unmatched. CDR3 in amino acids: CASRPLAGGANTGELFF. CDR3 sequence (DNA): TGTGCCAGCAGACCACTAGCGGGGGGAGCGAACACCGGGGAGCTGTTTTTT.

This chain connects TRBV13 to TRBJ2-7; 11 positions match TRBD1. Germline V CDR1 and CDR2: PRHDT, FYEKMQ (reference sequence). The CDR3 consists of 14 residues. Trimming took 6 bases from V and 4 from J; bases not matched to a gene: 5. CDR3 sequence (DNA): TGTGCCAGCAGTTCCGGACAGGGGGCTTACGAGCAGTACTTC. Its translation: CASSSGQGAYEQYF. The whole variable domain, remainder taken from reference TRBV13 and TRBJ2-7, is AAGVIQSPRHLIKEKRETATLKCYPIPRHDTVYWYQQGPGQDPQFLISFYEKMQSDKGSIPDRFSAQQFSDYHSELNMSSLELGDSALYFCASSSGQGAYEQYFGPGTRLTVT.